A selection of T cell receptor beta chains follows, all from one sample in a study of cytomegalovirus exposure and HLA in healthy donors. Measured with immunoSEQ multiplex PCR; TCRdb has only the in-frame clones, and not every one. The data hold roughly 120,000 clones, with around 9% observed a single time. The sequenced sample was PBMCs. These TCRs come from a man between 35 and 55 years old in good health and CMV-seronegative. The CDR3 runs from the conserved cysteine through the conserved F or W. Fields, in order: D gene, clone size, J gene, V gene, CDR3 protein, CDR3 DNA. D genes are given only for firm matches. Clone size is not always given. Where it is, it says once, few, many or a class for expanded clones.

D gene: .; clone size: .; J gene: TRBJ1-2; V gene: TRBV29-1; CDR3 protein: CSVDGNGGYTF; CDR3 DNA: TGCAGCGTTGACGGGAATGGTGGCTACACCTTC
D gene: .; clone size: few; J gene: TRBJ1-1; V gene: TRBV6-1; CDR3 protein: CASSEQVMNTEAFF; CDR3 DNA: TGTGCCAGCAGTGAACAGGTCATGAACACTGAAGCTTTCTTT
D gene: .; clone size: .; J gene: TRBJ2-7; V gene: TRBV5-1; CDR3 protein: CASSSERSSYEQYF; CDR3 DNA: TGCGCCAGCAGCTCTGAGCGGAGCTCCTACGAGCAGTACTTC
D gene: .; clone size: .; J gene: TRBJ1-2; V gene: TRBV5-1; CDR3 protein: CASSLGTRDFYGYTF; CDR3 DNA: TGCGCCAGCAGCCTGGGCACCCGGGACTTCTATGGCTACACCTTC
D gene: TRBD2; clone size: .; J gene: TRBJ2-3; V gene: TRBV14; CDR3 protein: CASSFLAGKADTQYF; CDR3 DNA: TGTGCCAGCAGCTTTCTAGCGGGGAAGGCAGATACGCAGTATTTT
D gene: .; clone size: .; J gene: TRBJ1-5; V gene: TRBV5-1; CDR3 protein: CASSITGSGNQPQHF; CDR3 DNA: TGCGCCAGCAGCATAACAGGGTCCGGGAATCAGCCCCAGCATTTT
D gene: TRBD1; clone size: .; J gene: TRBJ1-4; V gene: TRBV19; CDR3 protein: CASSRRGANEKLFF; CDR3 DNA: TGTGCCAGTAGCCGCAGGGGGGCTAATGAAAAACTGTTTTTT
D gene: .; clone size: .; J gene: TRBJ2-2; V gene: TRBV23-1; CDR3 protein: CASSQIRVDSGELFF; CDR3 DNA: TGCGCCAGCAGTCAAATCAGGGTGGATTCCGGGGAGCTGTTTTTT
D gene: TRBD1; clone size: .; J gene: TRBJ1-1; V gene: TRBV4-2; CDR3 protein: CASSNQAGTANTEAFF; CDR3 DNA: TGTGCCAGCAGCAACCAAGCCGGGACAGCGAACACTGAAGCTTTCTTT
D gene: .; clone size: .; J gene: TRBJ2-7; V gene: TRBV5-6; CDR3 protein: CASSPGFHEQYF; CDR3 DNA: TGTGCCAGCAGTCCAGGGTTCCACGAGCAGTACTTC
D gene: .; clone size: few; J gene: TRBJ2-7; V gene: TRBV6-5; CDR3 protein: CASSFSGGYEQYF; CDR3 DNA: TGTGCCAGCAGTTTTAGCGGAGGCTACGAGCAGTACTTC
D gene: .; clone size: .; J gene: TRBJ1-3; V gene: TRBV9; CDR3 protein: CASSSQGLLSGNTIYF; CDR3 DNA: TGTGCCAGCAGCTCTCAGGGGTTACTCTCTGGAAACACCATATATTTT
D gene: TRBD2; clone size: .; J gene: TRBJ2-5; V gene: TRBV4-2; CDR3 protein: CASKGPMRTGTSGDQETQYF; CDR3 DNA: TGTGCCAGCAAGGGACCCATGCGAACCGGGACTAGCGGGGACCAAGAGACCCAGTACTTC
D gene: .; clone size: .; J gene: TRBJ1-5; V gene: TRBV15; CDR3 protein: CATSRQGSGQPQHF; CDR3 DNA: TGTGCCACCAGCAGACAGGGTTCGGGCCAGCCCCAGCATTTT
D gene: TRBD2; clone size: .; J gene: TRBJ2-5; V gene: TRBV5-4; CDR3 protein: CASSPSRPGTRIFQYF; CDR3 DNA: TGTGCCAGCAGCCCATCCCGGCCCGGGACTAGAATTTTCCAGTACTTC
D gene: TRBD2; clone size: .; J gene: TRBJ2-3; V gene: TRBV5-1; CDR3 protein: CASRVAGVGTDTQYF; CDR3 DNA: TGCGCCAGCAGGGTAGCGGGGGTGGGCACAGATACGCAGTATTTT
D gene: .; clone size: .; J gene: TRBJ1-6; V gene: TRBV5-5; CDR3 protein: CASSLGGLLGSHLHF; CDR3 DNA: TGTGCCAGCAGCCTGGGGGGACTGCTTGGGTCACACCTCCACTTT
D gene: .; clone size: few; J gene: TRBJ1-1; V gene: TRBV29-1; CDR3 protein: CSVEGGANTEAFF; CDR3 DNA: TGCAGCGTTGAGGGAGGGGCGAACACTGAAGCTTTCTTT
D gene: TRBD2; clone size: few; J gene: TRBJ2-7; V gene: TRBV27; CDR3 protein: CASSLVAGSYEQYF; CDR3 DNA: TGTGCCAGCAGTTTGGTAGCGGGATCCTACGAGCAGTACTTC
D gene: .; clone size: .; J gene: TRBJ2-7; V gene: TRBV5-6; CDR3 protein: CASSRKRTAYEQYF; CDR3 DNA: TGTGCCAGCAGCAGAAAAAGGACAGCTTACGAGCAGTACTTC
D gene: TRBD1; clone size: .; J gene: TRBJ2-5; V gene: TRBV12-5; CDR3 protein: CASGPSWTGGLEAQYF; CDR3 DNA: TGTGCTAGTGGTCCCTCGTGGACAGGGGGCTTGGAGGCCCAGTACTTC
D gene: .; clone size: .; J gene: TRBJ2-7; V gene: TRBV6-5; CDR3 protein: CASSYGHRVQGEQYF; CDR3 DNA: TGTGCCAGCAGTTACGGACACAGGGTACAGGGAGAGCAGTACTTC
D gene: .; clone size: few; J gene: TRBJ2-7; V gene: TRBV6-5; CDR3 protein: CASSYSRGGRDEQCF; CDR3 DNA: TGTGCCAGCAGTTACTCGAGAGGGGGTAGGGACGAGCAGTGCTTC
D gene: TRBD1; clone size: .; J gene: TRBJ1-1; V gene: TRBV19; CDR3 protein: CASSNRGNTEAFF; CDR3 DNA: TGTGCCAGTAGTAACAGGGGAAACACTGAAGCTTTCTTT
D gene: .; clone size: few; J gene: TRBJ1-6; V gene: TRBV6-4; CDR3 protein: CASSDRGGNSPLHF; CDR3 DNA: TGTGCCAGCAGTGACAGGGGAGGTAATTCACCCCTCCACTTT
D gene: .; clone size: .; J gene: TRBJ1-4; V gene: TRBV6-6; CDR3 protein: CASSRQGSFGEKLFF; CDR3 DNA: TGTGCCAGCAGCCGGCAGGGGAGCTTTGGCGAAAAACTGTTTTTT
D gene: .; clone size: .; J gene: TRBJ2-1; V gene: TRBV6-5; CDR3 protein: CASSRSAANEQFF; CDR3 DNA: TGTGCCAGCAGTCGGTCAGCGGCCAATGAGCAGTTCTTC
D gene: .; clone size: few; J gene: TRBJ2-5; V gene: TRBV7-9; CDR3 protein: CASIEELARGETQYF; CDR3 DNA: TGTGCCAGCATCGAAGAGCTAGCGAGAGGAGAGACCCAGTACTTC
D gene: .; clone size: .; J gene: TRBJ1-4; V gene: TRBV9; CDR3 protein: CASSVGGQQNEKLFF; CDR3 DNA: TGTGCCAGCAGCGTAGGTGGACAGCAGAATGAAAAACTGTTTTTT
D gene: .; clone size: few; J gene: TRBJ1-2; V gene: TRBV9; CDR3 protein: CASSVNPAPLDGRANYGYTF; CDR3 DNA: TGTGCCAGCAGCGTAAATCCTGCCCCCCTTGACGGGAGGGCGAACTATGGCTACACCTTC
D gene: TRBD1; clone size: few; J gene: TRBJ2-6; V gene: TRBV4-2; CDR3 protein: CASSQDGTGGSGANVLTF; CDR3 DNA: TGTGCCAGCAGCCAAGATGGGACAGGGGGGTCTGGGGCCAACGTCCTGACTTTC
D gene: TRBD1; clone size: few; J gene: TRBJ2-3; V gene: TRBV4-1; CDR3 protein: CASSQTGTGTDTQYF; CDR3 DNA: TGCGCCAGCAGCCAAACCGGGACAGGGACTGATACGCAGTATTTT
D gene: .; clone size: .; J gene: TRBJ2-3; V gene: TRBV4-1; CDR3 protein: CASSQEGTDTQYF; CDR3 DNA: TGCGCCAGCAGCCAGGAGGGAACAGATACGCAGTATTTT
D gene: TRBD2; clone size: few; J gene: TRBJ2-5; V gene: TRBV9; CDR3 protein: CASSVGLAGGEETQYF; CDR3 DNA: TGTGCCAGCAGCGTCGGACTAGCGGGGGGGGAAGAGACCCAGTACTTC
D gene: TRBD1; clone size: few; J gene: TRBJ1-2; V gene: TRBV19; CDR3 protein: CASSPTLTGGYGYTF; CDR3 DNA: TGTGCCAGTAGTCCGACCCTGACAGGGGGCTATGGCTACACCTTC
D gene: .; clone size: .; J gene: TRBJ1-2; V gene: TRBV6-1; CDR3 protein: CASGVMETAADGYTF; CDR3 DNA: TGTGCCAGCGGTGTAATGGAGACGGCGGCTGACGGCTACACCTTC
D gene: TRBD1; clone size: .; J gene: TRBJ1-6; V gene: TRBV15; CDR3 protein: CATSSTGTGNNSPLHF; CDR3 DNA: TGTGCCACCAGCTCAACAGGGACAGGGAATAATTCACCCCTCCACTTT
D gene: TRBD2; clone size: few; J gene: TRBJ2-2; V gene: TRBV5-6; CDR3 protein: CASSTGTSGGVLENGELFF; CDR3 DNA: TGTGCCAGCAGCACCGGGACTAGCGGGGGGGTATTGGAGAACGGGGAGCTGTTTTTT
D gene: TRBD2; clone size: few; J gene: TRBJ2-1; V gene: TRBV27; CDR3 protein: CASSLDLRGGYNEQFF; CDR3 DNA: TGTGCCAGCAGTCTAGACTTGCGGGGGGGTTACAATGAGCAGTTCTTC
D gene: TRBD2; clone size: .; J gene: TRBJ2-5; V gene: TRBV9; CDR3 protein: CASSEGLGGGAETQYF; CDR3 DNA: TGTGCCAGCAGCGAGGGGCTTGGCGGGGGGGCTGAGACCCAGTACTTC
D gene: .; clone size: .; J gene: TRBJ1-1; V gene: TRBV2; CDR3 protein: CASSEHLRRTEAFF; CDR3 DNA: TGTGCCAGCAGTGAGCACCTCAGGAGGACTGAAGCTTTCTTT
D gene: TRBD1; clone size: few; J gene: TRBJ1-2; V gene: TRBV4-1; CDR3 protein: CASSHNLQGSYGYTF; CDR3 DNA: TGCGCCAGCAGCCATAATTTACAGGGGAGCTATGGCTACACCTTC
D gene: TRBD1; clone size: few; J gene: TRBJ1-1; V gene: TRBV4-1; CDR3 protein: CASSTATGATEAFF; CDR3 DNA: TGCGCCAGCAGTACCGCGACAGGGGCCACTGAAGCTTTCTTT
D gene: TRBD2; clone size: .; J gene: TRBJ2-3; V gene: TRBV5-6; CDR3 protein: CASSRTLTSGGITDTQYF; CDR3 DNA: TGTGCCAGCAGCCGCACACTGACTAGCGGGGGAATCACAGATACGCAGTATTTT
D gene: TRBD2; clone size: .; J gene: TRBJ2-3; V gene: TRBV10-3; CDR3 protein: CAISESASGATDTQYF; CDR3 DNA: TGTGCCATCAGTGAGTCGGCTAGCGGGGCGACAGATACGCAGTATTTT
D gene: .; clone size: few; J gene: TRBJ1-1; V gene: TRBV19; CDR3 protein: CASEGVGVVDEAFF; CDR3 DNA: TGTGCCAGCGAGGGGGTCGGCGTGGTGGATGAAGCTTTCTTT
D gene: .; clone size: .; J gene: TRBJ1-1; V gene: TRBV4-3; CDR3 protein: CASSQDSREGTEAFF; CDR3 DNA: TGCGCCAGCAGCCAAGATAGTCGGGAAGGCACTGAAGCTTTCTTT
D gene: TRBD2; clone size: few; J gene: TRBJ2-7; V gene: TRBV7-2; CDR3 protein: CASSLAGGSYEQYF; CDR3 DNA: TGTGCCAGCAGTCTCGCGGGGGGCTCCTACGAGCAGTACTTC
D gene: TRBD2; clone size: .; J gene: TRBJ2-7; V gene: TRBV6-5; CDR3 protein: CASRRTSASYEQYF; CDR3 DNA: TGTGCCAGCAGAAGGACTAGCGCTTCCTACGAGCAGTACTTC
D gene: .; clone size: few; J gene: TRBJ2-2; V gene: TRBV7-7; CDR3 protein: CASSLGLNTGELFF; CDR3 DNA: TGTGCCAGCAGCTTAGGGCTGAACACCGGGGAGCTGTTTTTT
D gene: .; clone size: few; J gene: TRBJ1-5; V gene: TRBV21-1; CDR3 protein: CASSTLTAGKQPQHF; CDR3 DNA: TGTGCCAGCAGCACCCTCACGGCGGGGAAACAGCCCCAGCATTTT
D gene: TRBD2; clone size: few; J gene: TRBJ2-3; V gene: TRBV2; CDR3 protein: CASSERRGATDTQYF; CDR3 DNA: TGTGCCAGCAGTGAAAGGCGGGGGGCTACAGATACGCAGTATTTT
D gene: .; clone size: .; J gene: TRBJ1-1; V gene: TRBV7-9; CDR3 protein: CASSPRLGLNTEAFF; CDR3 DNA: TGTGCCAGCAGCCCCCGTTTGGGCCTGAACACTGAAGCTTTCTTT
D gene: TRBD1; clone size: few; J gene: TRBJ1-2; V gene: TRBV6-5; CDR3 protein: CASSGGQGLYGYTF; CDR3 DNA: TGTGCCAGCAGTGGGGGACAGGGACTCTATGGCTACACCTTC
D gene: .; clone size: .; J gene: TRBJ2-7; V gene: TRBV14; CDR3 protein: CASSHQGYRSNEQYF; CDR3 DNA: TGTGCCAGCAGCCATCAGGGATACAGGTCCAACGAGCAGTACTTC
D gene: TRBD1; clone size: few; J gene: TRBJ1-2; V gene: TRBV29-1; CDR3 protein: CSVADRAPGYTF; CDR3 DNA: TGCAGCGTTGCGGACAGGGCGCCTGGCTACACCTTC
D gene: .; clone size: .; J gene: TRBJ2-3; V gene: TRBV9; CDR3 protein: CASSDSSTDTQYF; CDR3 DNA: TGTGCCAGCAGCGACTCTAGCACAGATACGCAGTATTTT